This is a list of T cell receptor beta chains from one sample in a study of OX40 agonist ivuxolimab in advanced cancers. The data were produced by immunoSEQ multiplex PCR, yet TCRdb's version contains in-frame clones alone and is incomplete. The sample has roughly 84,000 clones; 81% are singletons. This material consisted of CD4+ or CD8+ T cells sorted from blood, taken in a trial of the OX40 agonist ivuxolimab. The receptors were sampled from an adult with an advanced solid tumor such as melanoma, head and neck, liver or kidney cancer. Both conserved end residues are trimmed from each CDR3. The order of the fields is V gene, J gene, CDR3 protein.

TRBV7-2	TRBJ1-3	ASSLTGGGNTIY
TRBV2	TRBJ2-1	ASSEYNEQF
TRBV7-8	TRBJ2-3	ASKVNRGTDTQY
TRBV4-1	TRBJ2-1	ASSPERRGGADEQF
TRBV29-1	TRBJ1-4	SGRTGSEKLF
TRBV6-1	TRBJ1-3	ASSDDSRSGNTIY
TRBV7-9	TRBJ2-4	ASSFYSGQGLNIQY
TRBV5-6	TRBJ1-5	ASSRGSRVAQPQH
TRBV2	TRBJ1-2	ASSDSLSNYGYT
TRBV14	TRBJ1-3	ASSQGRITNYSGNTIY
TRBV5-5	TRBJ1-3	ASSFNPESSGNTIY
TRBV7-8	TRBJ2-5	ASSRNRGLETQY